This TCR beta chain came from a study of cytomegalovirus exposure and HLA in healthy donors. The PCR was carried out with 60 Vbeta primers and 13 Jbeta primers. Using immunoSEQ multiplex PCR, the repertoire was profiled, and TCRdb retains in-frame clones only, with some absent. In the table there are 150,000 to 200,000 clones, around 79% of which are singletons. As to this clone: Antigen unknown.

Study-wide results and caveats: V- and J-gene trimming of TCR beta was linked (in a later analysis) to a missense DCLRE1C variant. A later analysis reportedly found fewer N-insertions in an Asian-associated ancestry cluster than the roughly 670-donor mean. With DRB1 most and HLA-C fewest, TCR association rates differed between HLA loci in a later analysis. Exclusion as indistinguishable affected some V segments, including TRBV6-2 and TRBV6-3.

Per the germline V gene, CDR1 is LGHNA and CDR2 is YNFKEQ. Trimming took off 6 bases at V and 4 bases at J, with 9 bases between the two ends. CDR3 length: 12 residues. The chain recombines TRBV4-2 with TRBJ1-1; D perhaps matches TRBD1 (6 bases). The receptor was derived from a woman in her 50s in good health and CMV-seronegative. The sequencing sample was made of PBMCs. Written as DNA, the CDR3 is TGTGCCAGCAGGGGGGCCGGCACTGAAGCTTTCTTT. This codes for CASRGAGTEAFF.